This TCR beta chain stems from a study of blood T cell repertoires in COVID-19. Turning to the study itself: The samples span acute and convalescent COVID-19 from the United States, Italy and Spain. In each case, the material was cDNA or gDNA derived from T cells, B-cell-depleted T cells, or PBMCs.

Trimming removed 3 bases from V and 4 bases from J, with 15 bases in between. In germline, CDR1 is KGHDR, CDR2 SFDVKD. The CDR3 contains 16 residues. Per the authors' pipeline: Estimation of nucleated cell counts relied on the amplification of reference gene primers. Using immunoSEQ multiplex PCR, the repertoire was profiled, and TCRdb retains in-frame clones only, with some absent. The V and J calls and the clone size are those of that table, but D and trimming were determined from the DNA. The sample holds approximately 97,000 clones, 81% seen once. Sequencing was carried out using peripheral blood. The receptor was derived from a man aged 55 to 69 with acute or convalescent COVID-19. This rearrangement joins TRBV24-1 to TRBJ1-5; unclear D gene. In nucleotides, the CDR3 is TGTGCCACCAGTGATAGTTCTAGAGGGAGTAATCAGCCCCAGCATTTT. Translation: CATSDSSRGSNQPQHF.